The rows below give T cell receptor beta chains drawn from one sample of a study of T cells after yellow fever vaccination. TCRdb reanalysed the 5' RACE reads using MiXCR and keeps one entry per CDR3 protein. Seen here are about 340,000 distinct CDR3 sequences, around 13% observed once, and the top ten hold approximately 3.4%. The specimen comprised CD4+ T cells sorted from PBMCs, sampled 15 days after the yellow fever booster vaccination. Source of these receptors: a man younger than 35 who received the YFV17D yellow fever vaccine. Both conserved end residues are part of each CDR3. The D gene is left open where the match is weak. Size values are once, few and many counts, or a class for expanded clones, and some rows have none.

d_gene	abundance	v_gene	j_gene	CDR3aa	CDR3nt
-	few	TRBV30	TRBJ1-6	CAWSTLTKESPLHF	TGTGCCTGGAGCACTTTAACCAAAGAATCACCCCTCCACTTT
TRBD1	many	TRBV7-2	TRBJ2-4	CASSPDRGKNIQYF	TGTGCCAGCAGCCCGGACAGGGGCAAAAACATTCAGTACTTC
-	-	TRBV20-1	TRBJ1-1	CSADLPGAGTEAFF	TGCAGTGCTGACCTCCCGGGGGCGGGCACTGAAGCTTTCTTT
-	few	TRBV7-2	TRBJ2-3	CASSLSTGAPDTQYF	TGTGCCAGCAGCTTATCGACGGGGGCACCAGATACGCAGTATTTT
-	-	TRBV20-1	TRBJ2-3	CSARDVLQGTDTQYF	TGCAGTGCTAGAGACGTACTACAGGGCACAGATACGCAGTATTTT
-	-	TRBV6-6	TRBJ1-2	CASKARDGYTF	TGTGCCAGCAAGGCACGGGATGGCTACACCTTC
-	-	TRBV2	TRBJ2-5	CASSEANWRGRETQYF	TGTGCCAGCAGTGAAGCCAATTGGAGGGGCCGAGAGACCCAGTACTTC
TRBD2	-	TRBV7-3	TRBJ2-1	CASSPTRGSNNEQFF	TGTGCCAGCTCCCCTACGCGGGGGAGCAACAATGAGCAGTTCTTC
-	-	TRBV9	TRBJ1-1	CASSVEMNTEAFF	TGTGCCAGCAGCGTAGAAATGAACACTGAAGCTTTCTTT
-	once	TRBV19	TRBJ2-5	CASSPPRRVGETQYF	TGTGCCAGTAGTCCGCCAAGGCGGGTCGGCGAGACCCAGTACTTC
TRBD1	-	TRBV15	TRBJ1-5	CATSRGQGASNQPQHF	TGTGCCACCAGCAGGGGACAGGGGGCGAGCAATCAGCCCCAGCATTTT
-	many	TRBV2	TRBJ2-1	CARTRQFLNEQFF	TGTGCCAGGACAAGACAGTTTCTCAATGAGCAGTTCTTC
TRBD1	-	TRBV6-6	TRBJ1-6	CASSYSNRGNSPLHF	TGTGCCAGCAGTTACTCGAACAGGGGTAATTCACCCCTCCACTTT
TRBD2	few	TRBV5-1	TRBJ2-1	CASSPRATGGQFF	TGCGCCAGCAGCCCGAGGGCAACGGGAGGGCAGTTCTTC
-	many	TRBV20-1	TRBJ2-3	CSARWQWTTPGDTQYF	TGCAGTGCTAGGTGGCAATGGACCACGCCGGGAGATACGCAGTATTTT
TRBD2	-	TRBV3-1	TRBJ2-1	CASSQRTSGGYEQFF	TGTGCCAGCAGCCAAAGGACTAGCGGGGGTTATGAGCAGTTCTTC
-	-	TRBV6-6	TRBJ2-6	CASSYSYGANVLTF	TGTGCCAGCAGTTACTCGTATGGGGCCAACGTCCTGACTTTC
-	-	TRBV5-8	TRBJ2-1	CASRPRGTVGNEQFF	TGTGCCAGCAGACCCCGGGGGACAGTGGGCAATGAGCAGTTCTTC
TRBD2	few	TRBV7-2	TRBJ2-3	CASSPTGLAGADTQYF	TGTGCCAGCAGCCCCACGGGACTAGCGGGGGCAGATACGCAGTATTTT
TRBD1	many	TRBV4-3	TRBJ1-2	CASSQAATGTGLGYTF	TGCGCCAGCAGCCAAGCTGCGACCGGGACAGGTCTAGGCTACACCTTC
-	few	TRBV10-3	TRBJ2-3	CAIAGAAGTDTQYF	TGTGCCATAGCCGGGGCTGCGGGGACAGATACGCAGTATTTT
-	few	TRBV3-1	TRBJ1-1	CASSQDWAGATFF	TGTGCCAGCAGCCAAGATTGGGCGGGAGCGACTTTCTTT
-	few	TRBV4-1	TRBJ2-1	CASSPPSTVYNEQFF	TGCGCCAGCAGCCCCCCCTCGACAGTATACAATGAGCAGTTCTTC
-	-	TRBV4-1	TRBJ1-5	CASSQELENQPQHF	TGCGCCAGCAGCCAAGAACTGGAGAATCAGCCCCAGCATTTT
TRBD2	few	TRBV3-1	TRBJ2-3	CASSRPGGPSGSQYF	TGTGCCAGCAGCCGTCCGGGGGGGCCTTCAGGCTCGCAGTATTTT
TRBD2	many	TRBV4-3	TRBJ2-1	CASSHVLAGDSYNEQFF	TGCGCCAGCAGCCACGTCTTAGCGGGGGACTCCTACAATGAGCAGTTCTTC
-	-	TRBV20-1	TRBJ2-1	CSATNHGQFF	TGCAGTGCTACAAACCACGGGCAGTTCTTC
TRBD1	once	TRBV5-1	TRBJ2-1	CASSPGQGSDNEQFF	TGCGCCAGCAGCCCCGGACAGGGGTCTGACAATGAGCAGTTCTTC
TRBD2	few	TRBV30	TRBJ2-1	CAWSRPGLDSYNEQFF	TGTGCCTGGAGCAGACCGGGACTAGACTCCTACAATGAGCAGTTCTTC
-	many	TRBV20-1	TRBJ2-2	CSAPEVTGELFF	TGCAGTGCCCCGGAAGTAACCGGGGAGCTGTTTTTT
TRBD1	many	TRBV6-5	TRBJ1-6	CASSYSSLQGASSPLHF	TGTGCCAGCAGTTACTCCAGCTTACAGGGGGCTAGTTCACCCCTCCACTTT
-	few	TRBV6-5	TRBJ1-6	CASSYSVTGRASPLHF	TGTGCCAGCAGTTACTCGGTCACAGGGAGAGCCTCACCCCTCCACTTT
TRBD2	few	TRBV3-1	TRBJ2-7	CASIPLAGGRNEQYF	TGTGCCAGCATACCGCTAGCGGGGGGGCGGAACGAGCAGTACTTC
-	-	TRBV5-8	TRBJ2-1	CASSLVAQGSQFF	TGTGCCAGCAGCTTGGTAGCGCAGGGTTCACAGTTCTTC
TRBD2	-	TRBV7-9	TRBJ2-3	CASSKRGGSDTQYF	TGTGCCAGCAGCAAGCGGGGGGGCTCAGATACGCAGTATTTT
-	-	TRBV7-2	TRBJ1-1	CASSLARKVGTEAFF	TGTGCCAGCAGCTTAGCGCGGAAGGTCGGGACTGAAGCTTTCTTT
-	-	TRBV12-3/TRBV12-4	TRBJ1-1	CASSLGAGPYTEAFF	TGTGCCAGCAGTCTCGGGGCAGGGCCTTACACTGAAGCTTTCTTT
-	-	TRBV12-3/TRBV12-4	TRBJ2-1	CASSLWGVEYNEQFF	TGTGCCAGCAGTTTATGGGGGGTGGAATACAATGAGCAGTTCTTC
-	-	TRBV5-1	TRBJ2-5	CASSLWGGPFKYQETQYF	TGCGCCAGCAGCCTGTGGGGGGGCCCATTTAAGTACCAAGAGACCCAGTACTTC
-	many	TRBV5-6	TRBJ2-3	CASSRTDTQYF	TGTGCCAGCAGCCGCACAGATACGCAGTATTTT
TRBD2	few	TRBV5-5	TRBJ2-3	CASTIAGHTDTQYF	TGTGCCAGCACCATAGCGGGGCACACAGATACGCAGTATTTT
-	-	TRBV4-2	TRBJ1-3	CASSQGTVISGNTIYF	TGTGCCAGCAGCCAGGGGACGGTGATCTCTGGAAACACCATATATTTT
-	few	TRBV4-2	TRBJ2-5	CASSHPDSETQYF	TGTGCCAGCAGCCATCCGGACAGCGAGACCCAGTACTTC
TRBD1	few	TRBV7-9	TRBJ1-5	CASSFSGGNNQPQHF	TGTGCCAGCAGCTTTTCAGGGGGGAACAATCAGCCCCAGCATTTT
-	few	TRBV3-1	TRBJ1-1	CASSHYRDSTEAFF	TGTGCCAGCAGCCATTACCGGGACTCCACTGAAGCTTTCTTT
TRBD2	-	TRBV11-2	TRBJ2-1	CASSRGGSRGEQFF	TGTGCCAGCAGCCGGGGGGGTAGTCGTGGTGAGCAGTTCTTC
-	-	TRBV5-1	TRBJ2-5	CASSSQGGEETQYF	TGCGCCAGCAGCTCACAGGGTGGAGAAGAGACCCAGTACTTC
-	-	TRBV20-1	TRBJ1-5	CSALDYSRDQPQHF	TGCAGTGCTCTGGATTATTCGAGGGATCAGCCCCAGCATTTT
-	few	TRBV7-2	TRBJ1-5	CASSDQTGSNQPQHF	TGTGCCAGCAGCGATCAGACAGGTAGCAATCAGCCCCAGCATTTT
-	few	TRBV29-1	TRBJ1-4	CSGGGDSGEKLFF	TGCAGCGGGGGAGGCGACAGCGGAGAAAAACTGTTTTTT
-	-	TRBV12-2	TRBJ1-5	CASRLSRARQPQHF	TGTGCAAGTCGCTTGAGCAGGGCACGCCAGCCCCAGCATTTT
TRBD2	-	TRBV5-1	TRBJ2-1	CASSLYRGGSNEQFF	TGCGCCAGCAGCTTGTACCGGGGGGGGTCCAATGAGCAGTTCTTC
TRBD1	few	TRBV6-5	TRBJ2-6	CASKLTGASGANVLTF	TGTGCCAGCAAGCTTACAGGGGCCTCTGGGGCCAACGTCCTGACTTTC
TRBD2	many	TRBV7-2	TRBJ2-3	CASSPIAGTTSTDTQYF	TGTGCCAGCAGCCCCATAGCGGGGACGACTAGCACAGATACGCAGTATTTT
-	few	TRBV4-3	TRBJ2-1	CASSQDLQGLGNEQFF	TGCGCCAGCAGCCAAGATCTCCAGGGACTTGGTAATGAGCAGTTCTTC